This entry lists 5 T cell receptor beta chains sequenced from one sample in a study of T cells in Graves' hyperthyroidism and ophthalmopathy. From RNA transcripts, TCR beta CDR3 regions were amplified. With the HTBI primer set, the TCR CDR3 went through a first round of RT-PCR. One entry per CDR3 protein, called by TCRdb with MiXCR from the multiplex PCR reads. The sample has fewer than 650,000 distinct CDR3 sequences; around 13% are singletons. The specimen sequenced was blood. The source is a woman aged 35 to 49 with Graves' hyperthyroidism.

This clonotype showed up many times. J is TRBJ1-5 and V is TRBV30; a weak D match, TRBD1 (6 bases). Germline CDR1 reads GTSNPN; CDR2 reads SVGIG (reference sequence). V lost 6 bases and J lost 3, with 12 bases in between. CDR3 length equals 13 residues. The CDR3 nucleotides are TGTGCCTGTGAGACAGGTATCAATCAGCCCCAGCATTTT. Its protein product is CACETGINQPQHF. The full variable domain, in which reference TRBV30 and TRBJ1-5 provide the parts outside the CDR3, is SQTIHQWPATLVQPVGSPLSLECTVEGTSNPNLYWYRQAAGRGLQLLFYSVGIGQISSEVPQNLSASRPQDRQFILSSKKLLLSDSGFYLCACETGINQPQHFGDGTRLSIL.

In this sample, this clonotype turned up many times. The chain links TRBV10-1 to TRBJ1-1, with D possibly TRBD1 on 5 matching bases. CDR3 length equals 14 residues. Trimming removed 3 bases from V and 4 bases from J, with 12 bases in between. Per the germline V gene, CDR1 is WNHNN and CDR2 is SYGVQD (reference sequence). CDR3 bases: TGCGCCAGCAGTGAAGGCGGGGGGAGCACTGAAGCTTTCTTT. Protein product: CASSEGGGSTEAFF.

A few counts support this clonotype. The chain combines TRBV6-2 or TRBV6-3 with TRBJ2-7, with D perhaps being TRBD1 or TRBD2 (5 bases each). The CDR3 is 15 amino acids. Germline CDR1 and CDR2: MNHEY and SVGEGT. V was clipped by 0 bases and J by 2 bases, with 11 bases between them. In nucleotides, the CDR3 is TGTGCCAGCAGTTACTCGAGGGGCAGAGCCTACGAGCAGTACTTC. Protein: CASSYSRGRAYEQYF.

This clonotype was detected ten times or more. This rearrangement joins TRBV12-3 or TRBV12-4 to TRBJ2-2; D call uncertain. V shed 2 bases and J shed 2 bases, with 3 bases lying between them. The CDR3 contains 13 residues. In DNA form, the CDR3 reads TGTGCCAGCAGTTTATTTAACACCGGGGAGCTGTTTTTT. Translation gives CASSLFNTGELFF.

This clonotype has just a few counts. A much larger clone is a single base away; this may be a read error. V and J are TRBV11-2 and TRBJ2-5; perhaps D is TRBD1 or TRBD2 (5 bases each). The length of the CDR3 is 15 residues. The V end was cut by 0 bases, the J end by 1 base, with 9 bases between. Germline CDR1 reads SGHAT; CDR2 reads FQNNGV. The CDR3 region has the DNA TGTGCCAGCAGCTTAGATCTGGGGGTCCAAGAGACCCAGTACTTC. As protein: CASSLDLGVQETQYF.